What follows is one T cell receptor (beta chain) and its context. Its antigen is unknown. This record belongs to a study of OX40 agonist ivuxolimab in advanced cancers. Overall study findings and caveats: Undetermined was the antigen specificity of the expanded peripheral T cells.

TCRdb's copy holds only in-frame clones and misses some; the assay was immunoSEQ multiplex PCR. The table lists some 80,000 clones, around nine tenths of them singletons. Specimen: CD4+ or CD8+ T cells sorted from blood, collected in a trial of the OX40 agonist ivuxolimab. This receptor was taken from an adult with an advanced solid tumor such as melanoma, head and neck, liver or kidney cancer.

CDR3 bases: TGTGCCTGGAGTGTAGGGACAGGGTGGAATGAGCAGTTCTTC. Translated, it gives CAWSVGTGWNEQFF. This sequence joins TRBV30 and TRBJ2-1; 9 positions agree with TRBD1. This CDR3 has 14 residues. Looked up from germline, CDR1 is GTSNPN and CDR2 is SVGIG (reference sequence). The V segment lost 0 bases and the J segment 7 bases; nucleotides outside the gene matches: 4. The complete variable domain, with remaining parts taken from reference TRBV30 and TRBJ2-1, reads SQTIHQWPATLVQPVGSPLSLECTVEGTSNPNLYWYRQAAGRGLQLLFYSVGIGQISSEVPQNLSASRPQDRQFILSSKKLLLSDSGFYLCAWSVGTGWNEQFFGPGTRLTVL.